This T cell receptor beta chain was sequenced for a study of T-cell memory formation after mild COVID-19. TCRdb redid the calling of the 5' RACE reads with MiXCR, one entry per CDR3 protein. The sample has some 250,000 distinct CDR3 sequences; roughly 18% are singletons. CDR1 is SGHDN, CDR2 FVKESK, per germline. This CDR3 is built from 19 residues. The ends were cut back, 1 base at V and 0 bases at J, with 19 bases in the middle. The chain uses TRBV14 and TRBJ2-1; tentatively, D is TRBD1 (6 bases). Sequenced: PBMCs or a T cell subset sorted from them (not recorded which). The source is a man younger than 30 who had mild COVID-19 (a few samples of this study predate the infection). Cell type and time point are not known. CDR3 sequence: CASSQGRQVSLSSYNEQFF. The CDR3 region has the DNA TGTGCCAGCAGCCAAGGGAGACAGGTATCCTTAAGCTCCTACAATGAGCAGTTCTTC.